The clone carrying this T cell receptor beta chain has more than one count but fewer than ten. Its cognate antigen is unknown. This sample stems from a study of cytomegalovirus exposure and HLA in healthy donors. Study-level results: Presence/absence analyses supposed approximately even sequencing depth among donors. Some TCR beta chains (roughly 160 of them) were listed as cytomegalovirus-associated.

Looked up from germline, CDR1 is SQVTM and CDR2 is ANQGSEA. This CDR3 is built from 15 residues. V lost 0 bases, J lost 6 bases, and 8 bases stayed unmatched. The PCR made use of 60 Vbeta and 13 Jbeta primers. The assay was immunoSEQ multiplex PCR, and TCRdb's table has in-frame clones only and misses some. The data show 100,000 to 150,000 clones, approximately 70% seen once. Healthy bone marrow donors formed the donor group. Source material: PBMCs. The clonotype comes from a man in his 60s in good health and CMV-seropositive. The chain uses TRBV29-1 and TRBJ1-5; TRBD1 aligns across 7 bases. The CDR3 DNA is TGCAGCGTTGAAGAAAACGCAGGGGGAGGTCAGCCCCAGCATTTT. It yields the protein CSVEENAGGGQPQHF.